Listed below are T cell receptor beta chains from one sample, sequenced in a study of CD8 T cells in Susac syndrome. TCRdb re-derived calls from the immunoSEQ multiplex PCR reads in MiXCR, one entry per CDR3 protein. This sample has approximately 190,000 distinct CDR3 sequences; 90% to 95% occur once, and the top ten carry about 0.1%. The sample comprised CD4+ T cells from PBMCs. The receptors stem from a human donor with Susac syndrome. CDR3s include the opening cysteine and the closing phenylalanine or tryptophan. Fields, in order: J gene, V gene, clone size, D gene, CDR3 protein, CDR3 DNA. A D gene is named only where the DNA matches it firmly. Expanded clones are given a class, and other clones once, few, many or no size at all.

j_gene: TRBJ2-7; v_gene: TRBV5-4; abundance: -; d_gene: TRBD1; CDR3aa: CASRIQGSSYEQYF; CDR3nt: TGTGCCAGCAGGATACAGGGGAGCTCCTACGAGCAGTACTTC
j_gene: TRBJ2-5; v_gene: TRBV30; abundance: -; d_gene: -; CDR3aa: CVWSVFGAETQYF; CDR3nt: TGTGTCTGGAGTGTATTTGGGGCGGAGACCCAGTACTTC
j_gene: TRBJ2-5; v_gene: TRBV29-1; abundance: -; d_gene: -; CDR3aa: CSVRAGRETQYF; CDR3nt: TGCAGCGTCAGGGCGGGTCGGGAGACCCAGTACTTC
j_gene: TRBJ1-2; v_gene: TRBV30; abundance: -; d_gene: -; CDR3aa: CAWSVRRDFGGYTF; CDR3nt: TGTGCCTGGAGTGTACGGAGGGACTTCGGGGGCTACACCTTC
j_gene: TRBJ2-3; v_gene: TRBV7-3; abundance: -; d_gene: -; CDR3aa: CASSLMGFSTDTQYF; CDR3nt: TGTGCCAGCAGCTTAATGGGTTTTAGCACAGATACGCAGTATTTT
j_gene: TRBJ2-3; v_gene: TRBV5-6; abundance: -; d_gene: -; CDR3aa: CASSLWGQVTDTQYF; CDR3nt: TGTGCCAGCAGCTTGTGGGGACAAGTCACAGATACGCAGTATTTT
j_gene: TRBJ1-3; v_gene: TRBV20-1; abundance: -; d_gene: -; CDR3aa: CSAGSYSSGNTIYF; CDR3nt: TGCAGTGCTGGGTCTTATAGCTCTGGAAACACCATATATTTT
j_gene: TRBJ2-3; v_gene: TRBV27; abundance: -; d_gene: -; CDR3aa: CASSYLPDTQYF; CDR3nt: TGTGCCAGCAGTTATCTCCCAGATACGCAGTATTTT
j_gene: TRBJ2-5; v_gene: TRBV6-1; abundance: -; d_gene: -; CDR3aa: CASGGVSLETQYF; CDR3nt: TGTGCCAGCGGCGGAGTGAGCCTTGAGACCCAGTACTTC
j_gene: TRBJ2-5; v_gene: TRBV5-1; abundance: -; d_gene: TRBD1; CDR3aa: CASSLQGAEETQYF; CDR3nt: TGCGCCAGCAGCTTACAGGGGGCAGAAGAGACCCAGTACTTC
j_gene: TRBJ1-3; v_gene: TRBV4-2; abundance: -; d_gene: -; CDR3aa: CASSHLKFSGNTIYF; CDR3nt: TGTGCCAGCAGCCACCTTAAATTCTCTGGAAACACCATATATTTT
j_gene: TRBJ2-5; v_gene: TRBV28; abundance: -; d_gene: TRBD1; CDR3aa: CASSSDREGETQYF; CDR3nt: TGTGCCAGCAGTTCGGACAGGGAAGGAGAGACCCAGTACTTC
j_gene: TRBJ2-1; v_gene: TRBV20-1; abundance: -; d_gene: TRBD2; CDR3aa: CSARVAGVGEQFF; CDR3nt: TGCAGTGCTAGAGTAGCGGGAGTGGGCGAGCAGTTCTTC
j_gene: TRBJ1-6; v_gene: TRBV3-1; abundance: once; d_gene: TRBD1; CDR3aa: CASTLGGTDNSPLHF; CDR3nt: TGTGCCAGCACCCTCGGTGGGACAGATAATTCACCCCTCCACTTT
j_gene: TRBJ2-7; v_gene: TRBV7-8; abundance: -; d_gene: -; CDR3aa: CASSLYGSSTYEQYF; CDR3nt: TGTGCCAGCAGCTTATATGGTAGCAGTACCTACGAGCAGTACTTC
j_gene: TRBJ2-5; v_gene: TRBV11-2; abundance: -; d_gene: TRBD2; CDR3aa: CASGPPSYREGLPGYQTQYF; CDR3nt: TGTGCCAGCGGACCTCCTTCATACCGGGAGGGCCTCCCCGGCTATCAGACCCAGTACTTC
j_gene: TRBJ2-5; v_gene: TRBV5-1; abundance: -; d_gene: TRBD2; CDR3aa: CASSLGTSGRVEETQYF; CDR3nt: TGCGCCAGCAGCCTGGGGACTAGCGGGAGGGTCGAAGAGACCCAGTACTTC
j_gene: TRBJ2-1; v_gene: TRBV6-6; abundance: -; d_gene: -; CDR3aa: CASSSGKEPIGEQFF; CDR3nt: TGTGCCAGCAGTTCTGGGAAAGAACCGATCGGTGAGCAGTTCTTC
j_gene: TRBJ2-2; v_gene: TRBV4-2; abundance: -; d_gene: -; CDR3aa: CASSQAPGTKDTGELFF; CDR3nt: TGTGCCAGCAGCCAAGCTCCAGGCACTAAAGACACCGGGGAGCTGTTTTTT
j_gene: TRBJ1-2; v_gene: TRBV28; abundance: -; d_gene: TRBD1; CDR3aa: CASSSLQGDYGYTF; CDR3nt: TGTGCCAGCAGTTCCCTCCAGGGGGACTATGGCTACACCTTC
j_gene: TRBJ2-7; v_gene: TRBV4-2; abundance: -; d_gene: TRBD2; CDR3aa: CASSQDRHELAETYEQYF; CDR3nt: TGTGCCAGCAGCCAAGACCGTCACGAACTAGCGGAAACCTACGAGCAGTACTTC
j_gene: TRBJ2-2; v_gene: TRBV5-1; abundance: -; d_gene: -; CDR3aa: CASSDGRDTGELFF; CDR3nt: TGCGCCAGCTCGGACGGCCGAGACACCGGGGAGCTGTTTTTT
j_gene: TRBJ1-1; v_gene: TRBV12-3/TRBV12-4; abundance: -; d_gene: -; CDR3aa: CASTLGGADAEAFF; CDR3nt: TGTGCCAGCACCCTGGGGGGCGCCGATGCTGAAGCTTTCTTT
j_gene: TRBJ2-1; v_gene: TRBV7-2; abundance: -; d_gene: -; CDR3aa: CASSRVQGLYNEQFF; CDR3nt: TGTGCCAGCAGCCGAGTACAGGGACTATACAATGAGCAGTTCTTC
j_gene: TRBJ2-7; v_gene: TRBV12-3/TRBV12-4; abundance: -; d_gene: -; CDR3aa: CASSSQGGTYYEQYF; CDR3nt: TGTGCCAGCAGTTCGCAGGGCGGGACGTACTACGAGCAGTACTTC
j_gene: TRBJ2-5; v_gene: TRBV5-4; abundance: -; d_gene: -; CDR3aa: CASSSYRDTLAQYF; CDR3nt: TGTGCCAGCAGCTCATATCGGGACACCTTGGCCCAGTACTTC
j_gene: TRBJ2-1; v_gene: TRBV4-1; abundance: once; d_gene: -; CDR3aa: CASSQVNHEQFF; CDR3nt: TGCGCCAGCAGCCAAGTAAATCATGAGCAGTTCTTC